Listed below are T cell receptor beta chains from one sample, sequenced in a study of blood T cell repertoires in COVID-19. The data were produced by immunoSEQ multiplex PCR, yet TCRdb's version contains in-frame clones alone and is incomplete. Here the sample spans 50,000 to 55,000 clones, 70% to 85% being singletons. The sample consisted of peripheral blood. These receptors all come from a man older than 75 with COVID-19, enrolled during active disease. The conserved cysteine and the conserved F or W are not part of the CDR3 here. A D gene is named only where the DNA matches it firmly.

j_call | v_call | d_call | cdr3_aa
TRBJ2-5 | TRBV4-2 | TRBD2 | ASSHGPGAGGAGRETQY
TRBJ1-5 | TRBV6-5 | . | ASSYSWGEDQPQH
TRBJ1-1 | TRBV6-6 | TRBD1 | ASSFRTGGETEAF
TRBJ1-5 | TRBV7-2 | . | ASSFPGSGSNQPQH
TRBJ2-2 | TRBV7-2 | . | ASSLAWASELF
TRBJ2-3 | TRBV19 | TRBD2 | ASSIGGRSTDTQY
TRBJ1-2 | TRBV5-5 | . | ASSLGAGPNYGYT
TRBJ1-3 | TRBV2 | . | ASSVWDMVSGGSGNTIY
TRBJ1-2 | TRBV28 | TRBD1 | ASSPGGASQGYT
TRBJ1-5 | TRBV25-1 | . | ASSDSAQGNQPQH
TRBJ2-7 | TRBV5-1 | . | ASSSSGGPVEQY
TRBJ1-4 | TRBV6-5 | TRBD1 | ASRLGQGEVKLF
TRBJ2-1 | TRBV24-1 | . | ATSDSVGATIYNEQF
TRBJ2-3 | TRBV27 | TRBD2 | ASTPGTSGGVSTQY
TRBJ1-2 | TRBV24-1 | TRBD1 | ATSDRGQGGYGYT
TRBJ2-3 | TRBV5-6 | TRBD2 | ASSRLAGIWADTQY
TRBJ1-1 | TRBV28 | . | ASSSGAWNTEAF
TRBJ1-4 | TRBV19 | . | ASSIQITNEKLF
TRBJ2-3 | TRBV6-6 | TRBD1 | ASSRPPQGASTDTQY
TRBJ1-4 | TRBV5-1 | . | ASSHTDSLNEKLF
TRBJ2-7 | TRBV6-5 | . | ASSRTATSSYEQY
TRBJ2-7 | TRBV6-5 | TRBD1 | ASSSLDRGRNEQY
TRBJ2-7 | TRBV3-1/TRBV3-2 | TRBD2 | ASSQAGTRVYEQY
TRBJ1-2 | TRBV19 | . | ASSMDITNYGYT
TRBJ1-2 | TRBV5-6 | . | ASSGRTEFYGYT
TRBJ1-5 | TRBV27 | TRBD1 | ASSLSLQGTNQPQH
TRBJ1-5 | TRBV19 | TRBD1 | ASTATGGAHQPQH
TRBJ1-1 | TRBV7-9 | TRBD1 | ASSLDRGTEAF
TRBJ2-3 | TRBV7-8 | . | ASSLKSGSTDTQY
TRBJ1-1 | TRBV5-1 | . | ASSSTVTNTEAF
TRBJ1-1 | TRBV10-3 | . | AISEARADTEAF
TRBJ2-5 | TRBV7-3 | . | ASSSQGEGTQY
TRBJ2-3 | TRBV12-2 | . | ASRPPPMECGSDTQY